Presented here are 23 T cell receptor beta chains from one specimen sequenced in a study of blood T cell repertoires in COVID-19. TCRdb's copy holds only in-frame clones and misses some; the assay was immunoSEQ multiplex PCR. The sample gives approximately 240,000 clones, 70% to 90% of which show up once; about 3% is in the top ten. Sample: peripheral blood. These receptors all stem from a man between 50 and 59 years old who had recovered from COVID-19.

The chain uses TRBV7-8 and TRBJ1-5; 9 positions match TRBD1. Per germline, CDR1 SGHVS and CDR2 FQNEAQ. The CDR3 loop spans 16 amino acids. V trimming: 5 bases; J trimming: 4 bases; junction bases outside the gene matches: 9. Written as DNA, the CDR3 is TGTGCCAGCAGCCCCACGGTGGGGACAGGGAATCAGCCCCAGCATTTT. As protein: CASSPTVGTGNQPQHF.

The rearrangement joins TRBV11-3 to TRBJ2-3; D possibly corresponds to TRBD1 (5 bases). Germline lookup yields CDR1 SGHNT and CDR2 YENEEA. Trimming removed 0 bases at V and 2 bases at J, with 12 bases between. The CDR3 runs 16 residues. Here the CDR3 DNA reads TGTGCCAGCAGCTTAGATAGCAGGGCATACACAGATACGCAGTATTTT. It codes for CASSLDSRAYTDTQYF.

The chain has TRBV28 and TRBJ1-4; TRBD1 matches 8 bases. The junction had 5 bases not matched to a gene; V was cut back by 8 bases and J by 6 bases. Germline loops: CDR1 MDHEN, CDR2 SYDVKM. The CDR3 covers 13 residues. The CDR3 spells CASGQGVDEKLFF. The CDR3 DNA is TGTGCCAGCGGACAGGGCGTCGATGAAAAACTGTTTTTT.

The chain recombines TRBV19 with TRBJ1-4, with D possibly TRBD1 on 5 matching bases. Germline V gene data show CDR1 as LNHDA and CDR2 as SQIVND (reference sequence). The ends were cut back, 6 bases at V and 4 bases at J, with 15 bases in the middle. The length of the CDR3 is 15 residues. CDR3 loop: CASSKSGTDNEKLFF. In nucleotides, the CDR3 is TGTGCCAGTAGCAAGAGCGGGACGGATAATGAAAAACTGTTTTTT.

The chain is built from TRBV28 and TRBJ1-2; 8 bases align to TRBD1. Germline V gene lookup returns CDR1 MDHEN and CDR2 SYDVKM. The CDR3 spans 15 residues. V trimming: 5 bases; J trimming: 1 base; junction bases outside the gene matches: 6. CDR3 loop: CASSRRGTGNYGYTF. The CDR3 DNA follows: TGTGCCAGCAGTCGTCGTGGGACAGGTAACTATGGCTACACCTTC.

The chain is built from TRBV4-1 and TRBJ1-1; unclear D gene. Germline lookup yields CDR1 MGHRA and CDR2 YSYEKL. The CDR3 sequence is 12 residues long. V was cut by 2 bases and J by 10 bases, with 11 bases left in between. CDR3 nucleotide sequence: TGCGCCAGCAGCCAAACCCCGGGAGGAGCTTTCTTT. Protein: CASSQTPGGAFF.

The chain carries TRBV4-2 and TRBJ2-7; D might be TRBD1 (7 bases). CDR1 and CDR2 (germline): LGHNA, YNFKEQ. V gave up 1 base and J gave up 7 bases, with 14 bases separating them. The CDR3 consists of 14 residues. The CDR3, as DNA: TGTGCCAGCAGCCAAGGGACAGGAGGACTAGAGCAGTACTTC. Amino acids: CASSQGTGGLEQYF.

This clone has a handful of counts. V gene TRBV20-1 combines with J gene TRBJ1-3, with D possibly being TRBD1 (5 bases). Germline V gene sequence: CDR1 DFQATT, CDR2 SNEGSKA (reference sequence). Trimming took 0 bases from V and 11 from J, leaving 8 bases between them. This CDR3 has 11 residues. Written as DNA, the CDR3 is TGCAGTGCTAGAGATCGCAGGGCCATATATTTT. Protein sequence: CSARDRRAIYF.

The CDR3 sequence is CASSYSPGPGNTIYF. Written as DNA, the CDR3 is TGTGCCAGCAGTTACTCGCCAGGGCCTGGAAACACCATATATTTT. The V gene is TRBV6-5, the J gene TRBJ1-3; tentative D call: TRBD1 (5 bases). Trimming took 0 bases from V and 2 from J, leaving 8 bases between them. The CDR3 contains 15 residues. CDR1 MNHEY and CDR2 SVGAGI come from the germline V gene.

The chain recombines TRBV30 with TRBJ2-1; TRBD2 matches at 8 bases. V gave up 2 bases and J gave up 10 bases; unmatched junction bases: 7. This CDR3 has 13 amino acids. Germline V gene data show CDR1 as GTSNPN and CDR2 as SVGIG (reference sequence). DNA of the CDR3: TGTGCCTGGAGTCGGAGCGGGAGAACGGAGCAGTTCTTC. It encodes CAWSRSGRTEQFF.

This sequence joins TRBV5-4 and TRBJ1-2; maybe TRBD1 (5 bases). In germline, CDR1 is SGHNT, CDR2 YYREEE (reference sequence). The V and J ends lost 4 bases and 2 bases respectively, with 18 bases between them. CDR3 length: 16 residues. The CDR3 reads CASSPGGQGGNYGYTF. Here the CDR3 DNA reads TGTGCCAGCAGCCCGGGGGGTCAGGGCGGCAACTATGGCTACACCTTC.

This chain joins TRBV18 and TRBJ2-5; D is perhaps TRBD2 (6 bases). The CDR3 is 14 residues long. Trimming left V 1 base short and J 2 bases short, with 8 bases between. From germline, CDR1 is KGHSH and CDR2 LQKENI. The CDR3 DNA reads TGTGCCAGCTCACCACGGACTATACAAGAGACCCAGTACTTC. It is translated as CASSPRTIQETQYF. Drawing the rest from reference TRBV18 and TRBJ2-5, the complete variable domain is NAGVMQNPRHLVRRRGQEARLRCSPMKGHSHVYWYRQLPEEGLKFMVYLQKENIIDESGMPKERFSAEFPKEGPSILRIQQVVRGDSAAYFCASSPRTIQETQYFGPGTRLLVL.

The V gene is TRBV28, the J gene TRBJ2-7; no clear D gene. Trimming took 5 bases from V and 6 from J, leaving 11 bases between them. This CDR3 spans 12 amino acids. Germline CDR1 MDHEN, CDR2 SYDVKM. The CDR3 bases are TGTGCCAGCAGTCTCCGGGTTTCCGAGCAGTACTTC. Its translation is CASSLRVSEQYF.

The rearrangement links TRBV25-1 to TRBJ2-7; 8 positions agree with TRBD2. Looked up from germline, CDR1 is MGHDK and CDR2 is SYGVNS. With V trimmed by 1 base and J by 2 bases, 4 bases remained unmatched. The CDR3 length is 15 residues. Written as DNA, the CDR3 is TGTGCCAGCAGTGAATTTAGCGGGACGACCTACGAGCAGTACTTC. Encoded protein: CASSEFSGTTYEQYF.

This chain links TRBV7-2 with TRBJ2-1; 7 bases match TRBD1. The CDR3 extends over 15 amino acids. Germline CDR1 is SGHTA and CDR2 is FQGNSA. After removal of 5 bases from V and 5 bases from J, the junction contained 9 bases not matched to a gene. CDR3 bases: TGTGCCAGCAGCCCATTAGACAGGGCCCACAATGAGCAGTTCTTC. Its translation: CASSPLDRAHNEQFF.

V and J are TRBV9 and TRBJ2-3; D is undetermined. Germline CDR1 is SGDLS and CDR2 is YYNGEE. The CDR3 is 16 residues long. Deletions cut 4 bases from V and 0 bases from J, with 15 bases between. CDR3 residues: CASSIFSGRSTDTQYF. The CDR3 bases are TGTGCCAGCAGCATATTCTCGGGTCGCAGCACAGATACGCAGTATTTT.

The gene calls are TRBV29-1 and TRBJ2-4, with 9 bases lining up with TRBD2. The germline V gene encodes CDR1 SQVTM and CDR2 ANQGSEA. The junction had 8 bases not matched to a gene; V was cut back by 7 bases and J by 4 bases. This CDR3 has 14 residues. The CDR3 DNA is TGCAGCGCCACAAGGGCGGGAGGGAAAAACATTCAGTACTTC. This gives the protein CSATRAGGKNIQYF.

The chain recombines TRBV28 with TRBJ1-3; 7 bases are a match to TRBD1. Germline-derived CDR1 and CDR2 are MDHEN and SYDVKM. The CDR3 contains 14 residues. Trimming took 5 bases from V and 4 from J; bases not matched to a gene: 5. The CDR3 nucleotides read TGTGCCAGCAGTACGACAGGGACCGGAAACACCATATATTTT. This encodes CASSTTGTGNTIYF.

V is TRBV5-6 and J is TRBJ1-5; TRBD1 agrees at 9 bases. The trim removed 1 base at V and 2 bases at J, leaving 1 base unmatched. The CDR3 covers 15 residues. Germline V gene lookup returns CDR1 SGHDT and CDR2 YYEEEE. The CDR3 loop is CASSLRDRGNQPQHF. The CDR3 DNA is TGTGCCAGCAGCTTGAGGGACAGGGGCAATCAGCCCCAGCATTTT.

The V and J genes are TRBV28 and TRBJ2-2, with D unclear. V was trimmed by 2 bases and J by 4 bases, leaving 8 bases between them. CDR3 length: 14 amino acids. CDR1 and CDR2 from the germline V gene are MDHEN and SYDVKM. CDR3 protein: CASSLNFGTGELFF. The CDR3 bases are TGTGCCAGCAGTTTAAACTTTGGCACCGGGGAGCTGTTTTTT. Combining the CDR3 with reference TRBV28 and TRBJ2-2 gives the whole variable domain DVKVTQSSRYLVKRTGEKVFLECVQDMDHENMFWYRQDPGLGLRLIYFSYDVKMKEKGDIPEGYSVSREKKERFSLILESASTNQTSMYLCASSLNFGTGELFFGEGSRLTVL.

The gene calls are TRBV28 and TRBJ2-2; 8 nucleotides agree with TRBD2. Trimming removed 1 base from V and 1 base from J; junction bases left unmatched: 8. CDR3 length equals 18 residues. Germline V lookup: CDR1 MDHEN, CDR2 SYDVKM. The CDR3 DNA is TGTGCCAGCAGTTTATCGAACGGGAGGGCCGGGAACACCGGGGAGCTGTTTTTT. Amino acid sequence: CASSLSNGRAGNTGELFF.

The V call is TRBV2, the J call TRBJ1-4, with 11 bases fitting TRBD1. Trimming removed 2 bases from V and 14 bases from J; junction bases left unmatched: 7. This CDR3 has 14 residues. Germline lookup yields CDR1 SNHLY and CDR2 FYNNEI. The CDR3 DNA reads TGTGCCAGCAGTGAAATTGGACAGGGGGCAGTTCTGTTTTTT. Its protein is CASSEIGQGAVLFF.

The chain uses TRBV19 and TRBJ1-1; 8 nucleotides match TRBD1. This CDR3 is built from 17 residues. V shed 5 bases, J shed 4 bases, and the junction held 15 bases outside the gene matches. The germline V gene has CDR1 LNHDA and CDR2 SQIVND (reference sequence). The CDR3 bases are TGTGCCAGTAGTCCTCGGACAGGGAGAAGGGGTGGCACTGAAGCTTTCTTT. Protein: CASSPRTGRRGGTEAFF.